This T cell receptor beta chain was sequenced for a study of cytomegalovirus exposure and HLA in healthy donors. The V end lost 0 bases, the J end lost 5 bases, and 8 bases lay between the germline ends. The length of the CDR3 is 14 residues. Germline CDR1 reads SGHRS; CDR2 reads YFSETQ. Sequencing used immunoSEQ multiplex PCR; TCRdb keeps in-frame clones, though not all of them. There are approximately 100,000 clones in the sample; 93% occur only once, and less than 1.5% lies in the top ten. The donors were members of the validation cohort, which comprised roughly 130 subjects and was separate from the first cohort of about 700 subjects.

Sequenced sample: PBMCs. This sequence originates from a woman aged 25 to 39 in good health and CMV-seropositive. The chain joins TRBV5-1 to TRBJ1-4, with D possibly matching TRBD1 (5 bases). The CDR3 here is CASSLGQPNEKLFF. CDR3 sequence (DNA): TGCGCCAGCAGCTTGGGACAGCCAAATGAAAAACTGTTTTTT.